This T cell receptor beta chain was obtained from a study of blood T cell repertoires in COVID-19. Study details: The study drew acute and convalescent COVID-19 samples from the United States, Italy and Spain. PBMCs, B-cell-depleted T cells, or T cells were the source of the cDNA or gDNA that made up the material.

Trimming took 6 bases from V and 0 from J; bases not matched to a gene: 13. CDR1 is SGHAT and CDR2 is FQNNGV in the germline V gene. This CDR3 region has 17 residues. The method was immunoSEQ multiplex PCR; TCRdb's version includes in-frame clones alone and lacks a portion of them. The profile covers 150,000 or so clones, with about 82% appearing a single time and over 8% taken by the ten largest. The source of this sequence is a woman in her sixties or seventies with acute or convalescent COVID-19. The rearrangement links TRBV11-2 to TRBJ2-7, with 8 bases that match TRBD1. Sequencing was carried out using peripheral blood. In DNA, the CDR3 is TGTGCCAGCAGAAGTTTACGGACAGGGCTAAACTCCTACGAGCAGTACTTC. It codes for CASRSLRTGLNSYEQYF. Based on the CDR3 plus reference TRBV11-2 and TRBJ2-7, the full variable domain is EAGVAQSPRYKIIEKRQSVAFWCNPISGHATLYWYQQILGQGPKLLIQFQNNGVVDDSQLPKDRFSAERLKGVDSTLKIQPAKLEDSAVYLCASRSLRTGLNSYEQYFGPGTRLTVT.